This passage covers 9 T cell receptor beta chains from one sample sequenced in a study of T cells in localized non-small cell lung cancer. The data were produced by immunoSEQ multiplex PCR, yet TCRdb's version contains in-frame clones alone and is incomplete. In the table there are about 3,700 clones, roughly 25% of which are singletons. Sequenced here: lung tumor tissue, sampled before any cancer treatment. All receptors come from a woman aged 35 to 75 with stage I lung adenocarcinoma.

This chain connects TRBV19 to TRBJ2-6, with D possibly being TRBD2 (6 bases). CDR3 length equals 15 residues. Germline CDR1 is LNHDA and CDR2 is SQIVND (reference sequence). Trimming cost V 7 bases and J 3 bases, with 13 bases left between them. The CDR3 loop reads CASKGGTYGANVLTF. CDR3 in DNA: TGTGCCAGTAAAGGAGGGACTTATGGGGCCAACGTCCTGACTTTC. The variable domain in full, with the rest retrieved from reference TRBV19 and TRBJ2-6, is DGGITQSPKYLFRKEGQNVTLSCEQNLNHDAMYWYRQDPGQGLRLIYYSQIVNDFQKGDIAEGYSVSREKKESFPLTVTSAQKNPTAFYLCASKGGTYGANVLTFGAGSRLTVL.

This clone is medium-sized. This CDR3 is CASSLVGRGGTEAFF. CDR3 sequence (DNA): TGTGCCAGCAGCTTGGTAGGCAGGGGAGGCACTGAAGCTTTCTTT. The chain combines TRBV11-3 with TRBJ1-1; D is possibly TRBD1 (6 bases). This CDR3 has 15 amino acids. Trimming took 3 bases from V and 4 from J, leaving 15 bases between them. CDR1 SGHNT and CDR2 YENEEA come from the germline V gene.

This clone turned up a few times. This sequence joins TRBV9 and TRBJ2-4; D is uncertain. The V end was cut by 4 bases, the J end by 0 bases, with 14 bases between. Looked up from germline, CDR1 is SGDLS and CDR2 is YYNGEE. This CDR3 is 16 amino acids long. In DNA form, the CDR3 reads TGTGCCAGCAGCACCGGATTAGGAAGAGCCAAAAACATTCAGTACTTC. The encoded protein is CASSTGLGRAKNIQYF.

The chain joins TRBV6-8 to TRBJ2-7; a weak D match, TRBD1 (6 bases). The CDR3 loop spans 12 amino acids. Looked up from germline, CDR1 is MNHGY and CDR2 is SAAAGT. V was clipped by 8 bases and J by 6 bases, with 14 bases between them. The CDR3, as DNA: TGTGCCAGCTTTGGCAGGGGTCTCGAGCAGTACTTC. Protein product: CASFGRGLEQYF.

The rearrangement links TRBV9 to TRBJ1-5, with D unresolved. The CDR3 length is 13 residues. V lost 4 bases, J lost 4 bases, and 9 bases lay in between. Germline V gene data show CDR1 as SGDLS and CDR2 as YYNGEE. The CDR3 DNA follows: TGTGCCAGCAGCCACGATTGGAATCAGCCCCAGCATTTT. This encodes CASSHDWNQPQHF.

CDR3: CASSQPPGQPENTEAFF. Written as DNA, the CDR3 is TGCGCCAGCAGCCAACCCCCCGGACAGCCAGAGAACACTGAAGCTTTCTTT. The chain joins TRBV1 to TRBJ1-1; no check of the table's D call, TRBD1, against the DNA was made. TRBV1 is deemed a pseudogene. This CDR3 is built from 17 residues.

V is TRBV28 and J is TRBJ2-7, with unresolved D. The ends were cut back, 3 bases at V and 5 bases at J, with 20 bases in the middle. CDR1 MDHEN and CDR2 SYDVKM come from the germline V gene. The CDR3 loop spans 16 amino acids. CDR3 protein: CASSLPTWDSANEQYF. The CDR3 bases are TGTGCCAGCAGTTTGCCGACCTGGGATAGTGCTAACGAGCAGTACTTC.

This clone occurred a few times. Its ends do not fully match the called genes, so a read error is possible. The chain is built from TRBV11-3 and TRBJ1-2; tentatively, D is TRBD1 (5 bases). Germline loops: CDR1 SGHNT, CDR2 YENEEA. CDR3 length: 14 amino acids. The CDR3 region has the DNA TGTGCCAGCAGCTTAGTAAACGGGGACTACGGCTACACCTTC. Amino acids: CASSLVNGDYGYTF.

The CDR3 DNA is TGCGCCAGCAGCTCACCGGGACTAGCGGGGGGTAACTCCTACGAGCAGTACTTC. This translates into CASSSPGLAGGNSYEQYF. The rearrangement uses TRBV5-1 and TRBJ2-7; 15 bases align to TRBD2. J lost 0 bases, V lost 3 bases, and 7 bases had no gene match. CDR3 length: 18 amino acids. Germline values: CDR1 SGHRS, CDR2 YFSETQ. The complete variable domain, with remaining parts taken from reference TRBV5-1 and TRBJ2-7, reads KAGVTQTPRYLIKTRGQQVTLSCSPISGHRSVSWYQQTPGQGLQFLFEYFSETQRNKGNFPGRFSGRQFSNSRSEMNVSTLELGDSALYLCASSSPGLAGGNSYEQYFGPGTRLTVT.